Shown below are 21 T cell receptor beta chains from a single sample sequenced in a study of identical twins. TCRdb re-called the 5' RACE reads through MiXCR, storing one row per CDR3 protein. Of roughly 200,000 distinct CDR3 sequences in the sample, about 7.5% were seen once. A further study also used this sample, focusing on yellow fever vaccine responses in identical twins.

Sequenced sample: memory (CD45RO+) T cells sorted from blood. These receptor sequences come from a woman aged 18-30 years in good health.

CDR3 DNA: TGTGCCACCGCGGACGGCTTGAACACTGAAGCTTTCTTT. Residues: CATADGLNTEAFF. The rearrangement joins TRBV24-1 to TRBJ1-1; D gene ambiguous. The V gene's germline CDR1 is KGHDR and CDR2 SFDVKD. The V end lost 9 bases, the J end lost 0 bases, and 10 bases lay between the germline ends. The CDR3 runs to 13 residues.

The genes are TRBV6-2 or TRBV6-3 and TRBJ2-1; TRBD2 matches at 7 bases. Trimming took 6 bases from V and 3 from J; bases not matched to a gene: 8. The germline V gene encodes CDR1 MNHEY and CDR2 SVGEGT. This CDR3 is 15 amino acids long. The CDR3 loop is CASSKSGAGYNEQFF. The DNA of the CDR3 is TGTGCCAGCAGCAAAAGCGGGGCAGGCTACAATGAGCAGTTCTTC.

This clonotype was detected ten times or more. The CDR3 region has the DNA TGTGCCACCAGCAGAGATCCGGGACAGGGACCAGATACGCAGTATTTT. It codes for CATSRDPGQGPDTQYF. The rearrangement links TRBV15 to TRBJ2-3, with 9 bases matching TRBD1. CDR1 LNHNV and CDR2 YYDKDF come from the germline V gene (reference sequence). The CDR3 length is 16 residues. V lost 0 bases, J lost 4 bases, and 5 bases stayed unmatched.

The CDR3 loop reads CASTPGLAGYNEQFF. The CDR3 bases are TGCGCCAGCACCCCGGGACTAGCGGGTTACAATGAGCAGTTCTTC. J is TRBJ2-1 and V is TRBV5-1, with TRBD2 matching 12 bases. V lost 6 bases and J lost 4; bases outside the gene matches: 5. CDR3 length: 15 amino acids. Looked up from germline, CDR1 is SGHRS and CDR2 is YFSETQ.

Points on this clonotype: The junction departs from the called germline gene at one end, perhaps through a read error. The chain links TRBV3-1 to TRBJ2-7; 8 positions match TRBD1. The germline CDR1 and CDR2 sequences are LGHDT and YNNKEL (reference sequence). The CDR3 is 13 residues long. CDR3 sequence reads: CASSQDWGRGHVF. Written as DNA, the CDR3 is TGTGCCAGCAGCCAAGATTGGGGCAGGGGGCATGTCTTC.

This clonotype showed up many times. The rearrangement links TRBV29-1 to TRBJ2-1; 7 bases agree with TRBD1. CDR3 length: 15 amino acids. Unmatched junction bases numbered 12, after V lost 5 bases and J lost 5 bases. CDR1 is SQVTM, CDR2 ANQGSEA, per germline. CDR3 residues: CSVRKGVQGNNEQFF. In DNA, the CDR3 is TGCAGCGTTCGCAAGGGGGTACAGGGGAACAATGAGCAGTTCTTC.

This clonotype has just a few counts. The junction shows a germline mismatch at one end, possibly a read error. The gene calls are TRBV7-9 and TRBJ2-7; 8 nucleotides line up with TRBD2. This CDR3 has 12 amino acids. Germline values: CDR1 SEHNR, CDR2 FQNEAQ (reference sequence). The CDR3 here is CASSPISGAKDF. As DNA, the CDR3 is TGTGCCAGCAGCCCTATTAGCGGGGCTAAGGACTTC.

The rearrangement joins TRBV12-3 or TRBV12-4 to TRBJ2-3; 9 positions agree with TRBD2. There are 17 residues in the CDR3. The CDR3, as DNA: TGTACCTTCAGTTCCTACCGGCTAGCGGGAAGCACAGATACGCAGTATTTT. Its translation: CTFSSYRLAGSTDTQYF.

This chain joins TRBV7-3 and TRBJ2-6; 12 nucleotides line up with TRBD1. The CDR3 contains 18 residues. Germline lookup yields CDR1 SGHTA and CDR2 FQGTGA. V lost 2 bases and J lost 3; bases outside the gene matches: 5. As DNA, the CDR3 is TGTGCCAGCAGCTTATCGGGACAGGGGGCGCTTGGGGCCAACGTCCTGACTTTC. As protein: CASSLSGQGALGANVLTF.

The chain carries TRBV30 and TRBJ2-1; the D gene is possibly TRBD1 (5 bases). Trimming stripped 7 bases from V and 0 bases from J, with 10 bases between. In germline, CDR1 is GTSNPN, CDR2 SVGIG (reference sequence). The CDR3 extends over 13 amino acids. CDR3 nucleotides: TGTGCCTTTGACAGTTACTCCTACAATGAGCAGTTCTTC. The encoded protein is CAFDSYSYNEQFF.

This clonotype was seen at least ten times. The junction departs from the called germline gene at one end, perhaps through a read error. This rearrangement joins TRBV27 to TRBJ2-1; D gene unclear. This CDR3 region has 12 residues. Germline V gene sequence: CDR1 MNHEY, CDR2 SMNVEV (reference sequence). The CDR3 nucleotides read TGTGCCAGCAGTTTACCCCCCCAGCCCCATGTATTC. Encoded protein: CASSLPPQPHVF.

The chain is built from TRBV30 and TRBJ2-3; D is unresolved. CDR3 size: 12 residues. The V and J ends lost 2 bases and 2 bases respectively, with 5 bases between them. Germline assignment: CDR1 GTSNPN and CDR2 SVGIG (reference sequence). CDR3 amino acids: CAWSPLTDTQYF. CDR3 in DNA: TGTGCCTGGAGTCCCCTCACAGATACGCAGTATTTT.

This clonotype came up many times. The chain employs TRBV7-6 and TRBJ2-7, with a possible D match to TRBD2 (5 bases). The CDR3 runs to 15 residues. Germline loops: CDR1 SGHVS, CDR2 FNYEAQ. Trimming stripped 1 base from V and 3 bases from J, with 13 bases between. This chain's CDR3 is CASSLGVGEVYEQYF. CDR3 nucleotides: TGTGCCAGCAGCTTAGGAGTGGGAGAGGTCTACGAGCAGTACTTC.

This clonotype was seen at least ten times. The chain has TRBV12-3 or TRBV12-4 and TRBJ2-5; 8 bases line up with TRBD2. The CDR3 length is 16 residues. J gave up 0 bases and V 4 bases, and 7 bases lay outside the gene matches. CDR3 in DNA: TGTGCCAGCAGTTCGGGTAGCGGGGCCTACCAAGAGACCCAGTACTTC. The encoded protein is CASSSGSGAYQETQYF.

This chain uses TRBV9 with TRBJ2-2; 9 bases line up with TRBD1. Germline-derived CDR1 and CDR2 are SGDLS and YYNGEE. V shed 0 bases and J 1 base; nucleotides not matched to a gene: 7. The CDR3 spans 18 residues. The CDR3 protein is CASSVVLGGQGNTGELFF. Written as DNA, the CDR3 is TGTGCCAGCAGCGTAGTGCTGGGGGGACAGGGGAACACCGGGGAGCTGTTTTTT.

CDR3 bases: TGTGCCAGCAGACGGAGGGGCAGGGGAAGGACAGATACGCAGTATTTT. Amino acids: CASRRRGRGRTDTQYF. The chain employs TRBV12-3 or TRBV12-4 and TRBJ2-3; D may be TRBD1 or TRBD2 (6 bases each). The CDR3 has 16 amino acids. Trimming stripped 6 bases from V and 3 bases from J, with 19 bases between.

This chain connects TRBV28 to TRBJ2-7, with 7 bases identical to TRBD1. CDR1 and CDR2 (germline): MDHEN, SYDVKM. The CDR3 is 14 amino acids. V dropped 8 bases and J dropped 2; count of bases not matched to a gene: 9. CDR3 protein: CASGQTGKTYEQYF. The DNA of the CDR3 is TGTGCCAGCGGACAGACAGGGAAAACCTACGAGCAGTACTTC.

The rearrangement uses TRBV5-5 and TRBJ2-7, with 8 bases lining up with TRBD1. The germline gives CDR1 SGHKS, CDR2 YYEKEE (reference sequence). After removal of 0 bases from V and 5 bases from J, the junction contained 1 base not matched to a gene. The CDR3 is 13 residues long. In DNA form, the CDR3 reads TGTGCCAGCAGCTTGGGACAGGGGAACGAGCAGTACTTC. Amino acid sequence: CASSLGQGNEQYF.

V gene TRBV6-6 combines with J gene TRBJ2-5; D gene unclear. CDR3 length: 12 amino acids. In germline, CDR1 is MNHNY, CDR2 SVGAGI (reference sequence). The ends were cut back, 0 bases at V and 5 bases at J, with 4 bases in the middle. The CDR3 nucleotides are TGTGCCAGCAGTTACTCGAAGGAGACCCAGTACTTC. Its protein is CASSYSKETQYF.

This clonotype came up many times. V and J are TRBV7-9 and TRBJ2-5; TRBD1 or TRBD2 may be the D gene (5 bases each). The V and J ends lost 5 bases and 2 bases respectively, with 12 bases between them. The CDR3 loop spans 14 amino acids. Germline V CDR1 and CDR2: SEHNR, FQNEAQ (reference sequence). CDR3 coding DNA: TGTGCCAGCAGCCTGGGGGTTGGACAAGAGACCCAGTACTTC. Translated, it gives CASSLGVGQETQYF. The whole variable domain, remainder taken from reference TRBV7-9 and TRBJ2-5, is DTGVSQNPRHKITKRGQNVTFRCDPISEHNRLYWYRQTLGQGPEFLTYFQNEAQLEKSRLLSDRFSAERPKGSFSTLEIQRTEQGDSAMYLCASSLGVGQETQYFGPGTRLLVL.

The chain uses TRBV7-2 and TRBJ2-4, with D tentatively TRBD1 (6 bases). V was clipped by 4 bases and J by 0 bases, with 13 bases between them. Looked up from germline, CDR1 is SGHTA and CDR2 is FQGNSA. The length of the CDR3 is 16 residues. CDR3 sequence (DNA): TGTGCCAGCAGCTCGAGGGGACACCTAGCCAAAAACATTCAGTACTTC. Protein product: CASSSRGHLAKNIQYF.